The TCR beta chain described here comes from a study of human T cells and chemical hapten exposure (dated by TCRdb to about 2021). With regard to the full study: For sensitization, 2% DPC in acetone was applied to a roughly 2 cm by roughly 2 cm area of upper inner arm skin. Both TCR alpha and TCR beta chains were sequenced from each blood RNA sample. Patch testing was done on the upper back using Finn chambers containing 0.01% DPC, and results were scored after 6 days according to International Contact Dermatitis Research Group standards. Libraries were pooled for sequencing, and variation in per-sample TCR yields was attributed mainly to small differences in library volumes within the pool. Patient blood was sampled pre-sensitization (week 0) and at 2, 6 and about 24 weeks after DPC sensitization. Blood for TCR sequencing was provided by twenty-nine alopecia patients at one to four time points (pre-sensitization, 2, 6 and 24 weeks). Peripheral blood TCR repertoire changes were tracked in vivo in alopecia patients during primary and secondary sensitization to the hapten diphenylcyclopropenone (DPC). Throughout the study period of around 25 weeks, patients also received therapeutic DPC doses to the scalp every week. Most of the patients in the cohort were female, and the cohort covered alopecia areata with under or over 50% scalp involvement, alopecia totalis and alopecia universalis. Results and caveats for the whole study, not just this receptor: A positive correlation was found between the number of PT1 expanded TCRs and patch test score, with significance reached at thresholds 8, 16 and 32 but not 4. Expanded TCRs formed significantly more large CDR3 similarity clusters than pre-sensitization or healthy control sets, consistent with antigen-driven responses. All patients had alopecia, a presumed autoimmune disease, so their immune response might differ from that of healthy individuals. No change with DPC sensitization was found in the number of TCRs above 1 in 1000 frequency, and no evidence of global repertoire structure alterations was found. Repeated subsampling changed both the strength of the expansion versus patch-test correlation and the threshold at which the correlation became significant.

On this clonotype itself: The target of this receptor is not known. No base-level quality is on record; no much larger clone is a single base apart.

The intended sense of this specimen's time point label: patch test 2, 6 weeks after DPC sensitization. Sample treatment or condition, as interpreted from the label and publication: therapeutic diphenylcyclopropenone sensitization with weekly scalp DPC. Total RNA was extracted from unfractionated whole blood that had been collected in Tempus Blood RNA tubes. At each patch-test visit, blood was drawn before the patch test was applied. Patients were eligible if aged 18 to 70, diagnosed with alopecia and judged suitable for DPC therapy, and pregnant patients were excluded. Library generation was performed with RACE. The sequencer listed for this sample is NextSeq 500. During library preparation, unique molecular identifiers were attached to individual cDNA molecules so that TCRs could be counted in a quantitative, reproducible way. As for the original processing: The median number of TCRs per sample was over 95,000, ranging from about 20,000 to 700,000. V, J and CDR3 annotation of the TCR reads was carried out using the Decombinator software suite. Every sample was subsampled to the same number of TCRs (28,000) for the PS versus PT1 abundance plots. TCRs were defined as expanded if absent before sensitization and observed at least eight times at the 2-week time point. The raw public reads went through TCRdb reprocessing: fastp at Q25, MiXCR clone calling, in-frame beta chains kept. One record per CDR3 amino acid sequence lists the most common genes and DNA. The V and J calls and clone size are TCRdb's, not the authors'. Recorded for this sample are approximately 46,000 distinct CDR3 sequences; 9.5% to 10% of them occurred a single time. Around 15% of the sample is held by the ten biggest clonotypes.

Sequences MGHRA (CDR1) and YSYEKL (CDR2) are obtained from the germline V gene. The germline V and J ends show losses of 2 bases and 5 bases respectively, and no gene match explains 5 bases of the junction. Spanning cysteine to phenylalanine, the CDR3 consists of 14 amino acids. Only the CDR3 portion is preserved as DNA: 42 bases, with reading frame beginning at the first base. The V and J genes are TRBV4-1 and TRBJ2-5; 7 central nucleotides agree with TRBD2. The clonotype originates from a woman aged 25 to 39 with alopecia areata. Some clones in this sample may be carry-over from other donors' samples. The sample in question was whole blood, obtained in connection with sensitization to the hapten diphenylcyclopropenone (DPC). The DNA reads TGCGCCAGCAGCCAACAGACTAGCCGGGAGACCCAGTACTTC. This gives the protein CASSQQTSRETQYF.